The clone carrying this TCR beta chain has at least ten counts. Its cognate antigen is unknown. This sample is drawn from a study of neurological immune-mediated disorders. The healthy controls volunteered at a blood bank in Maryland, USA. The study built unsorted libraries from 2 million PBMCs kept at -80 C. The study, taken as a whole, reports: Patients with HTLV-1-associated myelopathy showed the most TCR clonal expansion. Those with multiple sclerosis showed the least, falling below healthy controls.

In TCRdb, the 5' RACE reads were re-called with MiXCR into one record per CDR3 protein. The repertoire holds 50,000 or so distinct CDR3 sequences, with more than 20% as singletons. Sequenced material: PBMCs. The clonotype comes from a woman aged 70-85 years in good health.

The DNA for the CDR3 is TGTGCCAGCAGTTTTTTAGCGGGAGGGTTGAACACCGGGGAGCTGTTTTTT. It yields the protein CASSFLAGGLNTGELFF. The chain recombines TRBV28 with TRBJ2-2; 11 nucleotides line up with TRBD2. The CDR3 totals 17 residues. Trimming took 3 bases from V and 1 from J; bases not matched to a gene: 4. Germline V gene data show CDR1 as MDHEN and CDR2 as SYDVKM.